Each of the 6 T cell receptor beta chains below was sequenced from the same sample in a study of cytomegalovirus exposure and HLA in healthy donors. The PCR was carried out with 60 Vbeta primers and 13 Jbeta primers. Repertoires were generated with immunoSEQ multiplex PCR, while TCRdb's copy carries only in-frame clones and drops some. Seen in this sample are approximately 170,000 clones; the ten most common clones hold roughly 0.83%. Sequencing was performed on PBMCs. The receptor source for this set is a woman aged 18-29 years in good health and CMV-seropositive.

V gene TRBV2 combines with J gene TRBJ2-2; the D is unclear. V was pared by 5 bases and J by 8 bases, with 12 bases between. Germline CDR1 and CDR2: SNHLY and FYNNEI. This CDR3 comprises 13 residues. The CDR3 nucleotides are TGTGCCAGCAGTCCTAGTCCGTATGGGGAGCTGTTTTTT. Translation: CASSPSPYGELFF.

The rearrangement joins TRBV10-1 to TRBJ2-3, with a weak D call TRBD1 (5 bases). Germline CDR1 is WNHNN and CDR2 is SYGVQD (reference sequence). V was clipped by 4 bases and J by 3 bases, with 17 bases between them. The CDR3 is 16 residues long. The CDR3 spells CASSGDRAGNTDTQYF. The CDR3 bases are TGCGCCAGCAGTGGAGATCGGGCAGGGAATACAGATACGCAGTATTTT.

The chain links TRBV11-3 to TRBJ2-1; 7 positions match TRBD2. Germline loops: CDR1 SGHNT, CDR2 YENEEA. The CDR3 consists of 15 residues. Trimming took 0 bases from V and 4 from J; bases not matched to a gene: 3. CDR3 region: CASSLDLAVYNEQFF. DNA of the CDR3: TGTGCCAGCAGCTTAGATCTAGCGGTATACAATGAGCAGTTCTTC.

The chain employs TRBV10-1 and TRBJ2-7, with TRBD1 as a possible D gene (5 bases). CDR3 length: 12 amino acids. The V end lost 7 bases, the J end lost 12 bases, and 19 bases lay between the germline ends. Germline assignment: CDR1 WNHNN and CDR2 SYGVQD (reference sequence). CDR3 region: CASTPPVKGPYF. The DNA of the CDR3 is TGCGCCAGCACCCCCCCTGTTAAGGGGCCGTACTTC.

The CDR3 nucleotides are TGTGCCAGCAGCCGGACTAGCGGGATCTACGAGCAGTACTTC. Translating gives CASSRTSGIYEQYF. The chain joins TRBV6-5 to TRBJ2-7; 12 bases fit TRBD2. V was pared by 6 bases and J by 3 bases, with 3 bases of the junction left unmatched. Germline CDR1 is MNHEY and CDR2 is SVGAGI. This CDR3 has 14 amino acids.

The chain joins TRBV5-6 to TRBJ2-3; 7 bases fit TRBD2. CDR1 and CDR2 (germline): SGHDT, YYEEEE. This CDR3 comprises 13 residues. With 1 base clipped from V and 5 bases from J, the junction kept 1 base outside the gene matches. CDR3 coding DNA: TGTGCCAGCAGCTTGTCGGGAGGAGATACGCAGTATTTT. Translation gives CASSLSGGDTQYF.